One and the same sample provided the 31 T cell receptor beta chains below, sequenced in a study of cytomegalovirus exposure and HLA in healthy donors. With 60 Vbeta and 13 Jbeta primers, the PCR was carried out. The protocol was immunoSEQ multiplex PCR, while the TCRdb copy is restricted to in-frame clones and leaves out a portion. The sample yields 150,000 or so clones, about 80% seen once. The sample consisted of PBMCs. The receptors stem from a man aged 35 to 55 in good health and CMV-seropositive.

V usage is TRBV7-9 and J usage is TRBJ2-7, with D perhaps matching TRBD2 (5 bases). V lost 6 bases, J lost 3 bases, and 9 bases lay in between. The CDR3 contains 12 residues. The germline CDR1 and CDR2 sequences are SEHNR and FQNEAQ (reference sequence). CDR3 protein: CASSWGDYEQYF. In nucleotides, the CDR3 is TGTGCCAGCAGTTGGGGAGACTACGAGCAGTACTTC.

The chain combines TRBV6-1 with TRBJ1-1, with D perhaps TRBD1 (5 bases). Germline CDR1 MNHNS, CDR2 SASEGT. The V end was cut by 8 bases, the J end by 4 bases, with 14 bases between. This CDR3 comprises 13 residues. The DNA of the CDR3 is TGTGCCAGCCAAACCGGGGGTCTCACTGAAGCTTTCTTT. Residues: CASQTGGLTEAFF.

This chain links TRBV19 with TRBJ2-3; TRBD1 might be the D (6 bases). V lost 7 bases, J lost 5 bases, and 13 bases lay in between. This CDR3 has 13 amino acids. Germline-derived CDR1 and CDR2 are LNHDA and SQIVND (reference sequence). DNA for the CDR3: TGTGCCAGTAAGATTCAGGGGATAGATACGCAGTATTTT. Protein: CASKIQGIDTQYF.

This clone was seen more than once but under ten times. The chain joins TRBV13 to TRBJ1-5; maybe TRBD1 (5 bases). Germline V lookup: CDR1 PRHDT, CDR2 FYEKMQ (reference sequence). V lost 0 bases and J lost 4, with 7 bases in between. This CDR3 contains 14 residues. The CDR3 DNA follows: TGTGCCAGCAGCTTAGGAGGGGAAAATCAGCCCCAGCATTTT. As protein: CASSLGGENQPQHF.

This chain joins TRBV13 and TRBJ1-5; 8 bases fit TRBD1. Germline CDR1 is PRHDT and CDR2 is FYEKMQ (reference sequence). The CDR3 runs 16 residues. V trimming: 3 bases; J trimming: 6 bases; junction bases outside the gene matches: 10. The CDR3 reads CASSFRQTGGSQPQHF. For the CDR3, the DNA is TGTGCCAGCAGCTTCCGCCAAACAGGGGGGAGTCAGCCCCAGCATTTT.

The chain has TRBV11-2 and TRBJ2-3; maybe TRBD1 (5 bases). With 3 bases removed from V and 5 bases from J, the gap between germline ends came to 6 bases. This CDR3 has 12 amino acids. The V gene's germline CDR1 is SGHAT and CDR2 FQNNGV. This CDR3 reads CASSFRGDTQYF. In nucleotides, the CDR3 is TGTGCCAGCAGCTTTAGGGGAGATACGCAGTATTTT.

The V call is TRBV10-3, the J call TRBJ1-6; D might be TRBD1 (6 bases). Trimming left V 3 bases short and J 10 bases short, with 13 bases between. The germline CDR1 and CDR2 sequences are ENHRY and SYGVKD. This CDR3 has 14 residues. The CDR3 reads CAISDRGSQSPLHF. In DNA form, the CDR3 reads TGTGCCATCAGTGACAGGGGTAGTCAGTCACCCCTCCACTTT.

V gene TRBV9 combines with J gene TRBJ2-1, with 8 nucleotides matching TRBD2. Trimming cost V 1 base and J 7 bases; bases outside gene matches: 10. The CDR3 is 16 amino acids. The germline V gene has CDR1 SGDLS and CDR2 YYNGEE. The CDR3 DNA reads as TGTGCCAGCAGCGTAAACCCCGGACTAGCTATAAATGAGCAGTTCTTC. Translating gives CASSVNPGLAINEQFF.

This chain connects TRBV29-1 to TRBJ2-2; D gene unclear. The V end was cut by 5 bases, the J end by 1 base, with 11 bases between. The CDR3 has 14 amino acids. CDR1 is SQVTM, CDR2 ANQGSEA, per germline. The CDR3 DNA sequence: TGCAGCGTTCTTTCAGAGCGGAACACCGGGGAGCTGTTTTTT. This gives the protein CSVLSERNTGELFF.

The rearrangement uses TRBV5-4 and TRBJ2-6; possible D gene TRBD1, 5 bases. Germline CDR1 SGHNT, CDR2 YYREEE (reference sequence). The CDR3 is 15 amino acids. Trimming took off 2 bases at V and 2 bases at J, with 8 bases between the two ends. Here the CDR3 reads CASSFLTAGANVLTF. The CDR3 DNA follows: TGTGCCAGCAGCTTTTTGACAGCTGGGGCCAACGTCCTGACTTTC.

A remark on this clone: Other DNA sequences of this sample code for an identical CDR3. The rearrangement joins TRBV6-1 to TRBJ1-5, with 8 positions matching TRBD1. Germline V gene data show CDR1 as MNHNS and CDR2 as SASEGT. CDR3 length equals 13 residues. Germline trimming cut 3 bases from V and 5 bases from J; bases unmatched to any gene: 0. CDR3 loop: CASSETGDQPQHF. The CDR3 DNA is TGTGCCAGCAGTGAGACAGGGGATCAGCCCCAGCATTTT.

The chain links TRBV5-1 to TRBJ1-2; 8 nucleotides agree with TRBD1. V gave up 1 base and J gave up 0 bases; unmatched junction bases: 23. Germline assignment: CDR1 SGHRS and CDR2 YFSETQ. The CDR3 has 22 amino acids. The CDR3 loop reads CASSLMGTEKTGEESPNYGYTF. CDR3 coding DNA: TGCGCCAGCAGCTTGATGGGAACCGAAAAGACAGGGGAGGAATCCCCTAACTATGGCTACACCTTC.

Here the CDR3 reads CASSLQGGASAQHF. The CDR3 region has the DNA TGTGCCAGCTCACTACAGGGGGGAGCCTCGGCCCAGCATTTT. The chain couples TRBV18 to TRBJ1-5, with 8 bases that match TRBD1. Trimming took 4 bases from V and 11 from J; bases not matched to a gene: 10. CDR1 and CDR2 (germline): KGHSH, LQKENI. The CDR3 is 14 residues long.

This clone was counted between two and nine times. This chain links TRBV30 with TRBJ1-5; no reliable D call. Germline V gene data show CDR1 as GTSNPN and CDR2 as SVGIG (reference sequence). This CDR3 has 13 amino acids. V lost 5 bases, J lost 3 bases, and 11 bases lay in between. CDR3 sequence: CAWELGHNQPQHF. The CDR3, as DNA: TGTGCCTGGGAGTTGGGCCACAATCAGCCCCAGCATTTT.

The rearrangement joins TRBV4-3 to TRBJ2-1, with 10 bases fitting TRBD2. This CDR3 contains 17 residues. The V gene end was trimmed by 0 bases and the J gene end by 7 bases; junction bases not matched to a gene: 9. From germline, CDR1 is LGHNA and CDR2 YSLEER. CDR3 protein: CASSQDPSGSLRNEQFF. Here the CDR3 DNA reads TGCGCCAGCAGCCAAGATCCTAGCGGGAGTTTAAGGAATGAGCAGTTCTTC.

The chain has TRBV19 and TRBJ1-1; D unclear. CDR3 length: 11 amino acids. V was shortened by 8 bases and J by 8 bases, with 12 bases between the two germline ends. Germline-derived CDR1 and CDR2 are LNHDA and SQIVND (reference sequence). In DNA, the CDR3 is TGTGCCAGTGAGGAGCATGAGGAAGCTTTCTTT. It translates to CASEEHEEAFF.

This clone was counted a single time. The chain combines TRBV7-2 with TRBJ2-7, with TRBD1 identical over 10 bases. The germline gives CDR1 SGHTA, CDR2 FQGNSA. The CDR3 loop spans 18 amino acids. Germline trimming cut 1 base from V and 5 bases from J; bases unmatched to any gene: 14. The DNA of the CDR3 is TGTGCCAGCAGCTTAGAAAGGAGCAGACAGGGGGCTTTCCACGAGCAGTACTTC. It is translated as CASSLERSRQGAFHEQYF.

The chain combines TRBV11-2 with TRBJ2-7, with TRBD2 matching 12 bases. Per germline, CDR1 SGHAT and CDR2 FQNNGV. V was clipped by 4 bases and J by 2 bases; unmatched bases: 3. This CDR3 region has 15 residues. In DNA, the CDR3 is TGTGCCAGCAGCTACCGGACTAGCGGGACCTACGAGCAGTACTTC. Protein product: CASSYRTSGTYEQYF.

V and J are TRBV7-3 and TRBJ2-1; the D gene is possibly TRBD1 (6 bases). V was clipped by 6 bases and J by 4 bases, with 19 bases between them. The CDR3 contains 16 residues. CDR1 SGHTA and CDR2 FQGTGA come from the germline V gene. CDR3 bases: TGTGCCAGCAGTAGGACAGCCACAAAAACATACAATGAGCAGTTCTTC. Translating gives CASSRTATKTYNEQFF. The full variable domain, rest sourced from reference TRBV7-3 and TRBJ2-1, is GAGVSQTPSNKVTEKGKYVELRCDPISGHTALYWYRQSLGQGPEFLIYFQGTGAADDSGLPNDRFFAVRPEGSVSTLKIQRTERGDSAVYLCASSRTATKTYNEQFFGPGTRLTVL.

V and J are TRBV7-2 and TRBJ1-1; 12 bases agree with TRBD1. From germline, CDR1 is SGHTA and CDR2 FQGNSA. The CDR3 runs 16 residues. V was pared by 5 bases and J by 3 bases, with 7 bases of the junction left unmatched. In nucleotides, the CDR3 is TGTGCCAGCAGCGTGGGGACAGGGGGCTTCGACACTGAAGCTTTCTTT. Its translation: CASSVGTGGFDTEAFF.

J is TRBJ2-3 and V is TRBV5-1, with D perhaps TRBD2 (6 bases). Trimming took off 1 base at V and 5 bases at J, with 11 bases between the two ends. The germline V gene encodes CDR1 SGHRS and CDR2 YFSETQ. The CDR3 totals 14 residues. Here the CDR3 DNA reads TGCGCCAGCAGCTTGAACGGGGGTGGAGATACGCAGTATTTT. Its translation is CASSLNGGGDTQYF.

The rearrangement links TRBV18 to TRBJ1-1, with TRBD1 matching over 7 bases. Germline CDR1 is KGHSH and CDR2 is LQKENI. The CDR3 covers 15 residues. Trimming at V came to 3 bases and at J to 6 bases, leaving 10 bases not matched to a gene. The CDR3 DNA reads TGTGCCAGCTCACCTGCACAGGGGTCTTGGGCTGAAGCTTTCTTT. Translation: CASSPAQGSWAEAFF.

This clone came up a few times. This chain connects TRBV15 to TRBJ2-3, with D maybe TRBD2 (5 bases). From germline, CDR1 is LNHNV and CDR2 YYDKDF (reference sequence). CDR3 size: 15 residues. V shed 5 bases and J shed 2 bases, with 14 bases lying between them. The CDR3 spells CATSVRQRTTDTQYF. CDR3 DNA sequence: TGTGCCACCAGCGTCCGTCAGCGGACCACAGATACGCAGTATTTT.

This sequence joins TRBV27 and TRBJ2-7, with D possibly TRBD2 on 6 matching bases. V shed 2 bases and J shed 3 bases, with 11 bases lying between them. The CDR3 has 14 residues. Per germline, CDR1 MNHEY and CDR2 SMNVEV (reference sequence). The CDR3 sequence: CASSLSGLHYEQYF. The CDR3 coding sequence is TGTGCCAGCAGTTTAAGCGGGCTTCACTACGAGCAGTACTTC.

The CDR3 nucleotides are TGCGCCAGCAGCTTAACAGGGACGATGGCTGAAGCTTTCTTT. Amino acid sequence: CASSLTGTMAEAFF. The chain is built from TRBV5-1 and TRBJ1-1, with D tentatively TRBD1 (6 bases). The CDR3 loop spans 14 amino acids. Germline lookup yields CDR1 SGHRS and CDR2 YFSETQ. The V end was cut by 2 bases, the J end by 6 bases, with 14 bases between.

V gene TRBV6-5 combines with J gene TRBJ2-2; tentative D call: TRBD2 (5 bases). The CDR3 has 14 amino acids. V lost 8 bases, J lost 3 bases, and 13 bases lay in between. Germline V gene data show CDR1 as MNHEY and CDR2 as SVGAGI. CDR3 bases: TGTGCCAGCGGATCGGGATCGGACACCGGGGAGCTGTTTTTT. Protein sequence: CASGSGSDTGELFF.

The chain has TRBV9 and TRBJ2-5, with TRBD1 matching over 10 bases. CDR3 length equals 15 residues. V was pared by 4 bases and J by 5 bases, with 8 bases of the junction left unmatched. Germline-derived CDR1 and CDR2 are SGDLS and YYNGEE. The CDR3 DNA reads as TGTGCCAGCAGCTCGACAGGGGGCCCGCTGGAGACCCAGTACTTC. Translated, it gives CASSSTGGPLETQYF.

This clone was found once. This chain uses TRBV9 with TRBJ2-3; D uncertain. Germline V CDR1 and CDR2: SGDLS, YYNGEE. The CDR3 loop spans 13 amino acids. The V end was cut by 1 base, the J end by 2 bases, with 5 bases between. The CDR3 protein is CASSVLLTDTQYF. The CDR3 bases are TGTGCCAGCAGCGTACTACTCACAGATACGCAGTATTTT.

Of note for this clone: Within the sample, other DNA sequences also encode this same CDR3. The rearrangement joins TRBV20-1 to TRBJ1-5; no firm D call. Germline V gene sequence: CDR1 DFQATT, CDR2 SNEGSKA (reference sequence). CDR3 length: 11 amino acids. V was clipped by 6 bases and J by 9 bases, with 12 bases between them. The chain's CDR3 is CSARTNGPQHF. The DNA for the CDR3 is TGCAGTGCCCGCACCAACGGGCCCCAGCATTTT.

V gene TRBV27 combines with J gene TRBJ2-7; 7 positions match TRBD1. The junction had 3 bases not matched to a gene; V was cut back by 2 bases and J by 8 bases. The CDR3 loop spans 12 amino acids. CDR1 is MNHEY and CDR2 is SMNVEV in the germline V gene (reference sequence). CDR3 DNA: TGTGCCAGCAGTTTAAGCAGGGGGAAGCAGTACTTC. This gives the protein CASSLSRGKQYF.

The count of this clone is one. The J gene is TRBJ1-4, the V gene TRBV2; 9 bases agree with TRBD1. Germline CDR1 reads SNHLY; CDR2 reads FYNNEI. This CDR3 has 14 amino acids. Trimming removed 5 bases from V and 7 bases from J; junction bases left unmatched: 5. The CDR3: CASSSGTGSEKLFF. The CDR3 region has the DNA TGTGCCAGCAGTTCCGGGACAGGGAGTGAAAAACTGTTTTTT.